This T cell receptor beta chain was obtained from a study of metastatic and nonmetastatic thyroid tumors. Study at large: Malignant thyroid and benign thyroid patients provided blood and tumor or nodule tissue whose repertoires were compared. Study findings and constraints: Patients with malignant thyroid tumors reportedly had significantly higher TCR beta diversity than those with benign nodules, in blood and tumor.

No treatment of any kind had been given to any patient before thyroid surgery. TCRdb re-called the PCR reads with MiXCR. The sample contains around 7,500 clones, just under 30% of which appear only once. Points on this clone: Its antigen is unknown.

The CDR3 consists of 13 residues. CDR1 and CDR2 (germline): DFQATT, SNEGSKA (reference sequence). V gave up 3 bases and J gave up 1 base; unmatched junction bases: 0. The V and J genes are TRBV20-1 and TRBJ1-1; 9 bases map to TRBD1. This receptor was taken from a female donor with papillary thyroid cancer or a benign thyroid nodule (not recorded which). Some clones in this sample may be carry-over from other donors' samples. The specimen was tumor tissue. CDR3 region: CSARDRGNTEAFF. The DNA for the CDR3 is TGCAGTGCTAGGGACAGGGGGAACACTGAAGCTTTCTTT.